The 31 T cell receptor beta chains below were found in one sample sequenced in a study of blood T cell repertoires in COVID-19. This table comes from immunoSEQ multiplex PCR, and its TCRdb copy is limited to in-frame clones, with some not included. The data show about 280,000 clones, with about four fifths seen just once and about 5% held by the top ten. Sample: PBMCs or T cells enriched from blood (not recorded which). All receptors derive from a man aged 35 to 55 who had been exposed to COVID-19.

As to this clone: Relative to the germline gene, one junction end is altered; a read error may explain this. The gene calls are TRBV7-6 and TRBJ2-1, with 8 bases fitting TRBD2. The CDR3 length is 17 residues. CDR1 is SGHVS and CDR2 is FNYEAQ in the germline V gene. This CDR3 is CASSVASGGRSYNEQFF. The CDR3 coding sequence is TGTGCCAGCAGCGTAGCCTCCGGCGGGAGGTCATACAATGAGCAGTTCTTC. The full variable domain, with the rest looked up from reference TRBV7-6 and TRBJ2-1, is GAGVSQSPRYKVTKRGQDVALRCDPISGHVSLYWYRQALGQGPEFLTYFNYEAQQDKSGLPNDRFSAERPEGSISTLTIQRTEQRDSAMYRCASSVASGGRSYNEQFFGPGTRLTVL.

In the case of this clone: At one boundary the junction diverges from the germline segment, which might be a read error. The chain joins TRBV6-5 to TRBJ2-7; the D gene is possibly TRBD2 (6 bases). Germline values: CDR1 MNHEY, CDR2 SVGAGI. This CDR3 is built from 12 residues. The CDR3 here is CATGRGSHEQYF. CDR3 DNA: TGTGCCACTGGGCGGGGCTCCCACGAGCAGTACTTC.

About this clone itself: The germline gene is not matched at one end of the junction; a read error may be the cause. Additional DNA sequences in this sample encode the identical CDR3. The gene calls are TRBV11-2 and TRBJ1-1; D not certain. CDR3 length equals 12 residues. CDR1 SGHAT and CDR2 FQNNGV come from the germline V gene. DNA for the CDR3: TGTGCCAGCAGCACTCAGAACACTGAAGCGTTCTTT. Its translation is CASSTQNTEAFF.

This clone was recorded many times. The V and J genes are TRBV12-3 or TRBV12-4 and TRBJ2-1; D gene unclear. The germline V and J ends were trimmed by 6 bases and 6 bases, with 6 bases remaining between them. There are 11 residues in the CDR3. DNA of the CDR3: TGTGCCAGCAGACAGATCAATGAGCAGTTCTTC. It yields the protein CASRQINEQFF.

The rearrangement links TRBV11-3 to TRBJ1-4; the match to TRBD1 covers 7 bases. CDR3 size: 16 residues. Losses at the gene ends were 2 bases for V and 6 bases for J; bases not matched to a gene: 9. CDR1 and CDR2 (germline): SGHNT, YENEEA. CDR3 region: CASSLNTGVRDEKLFF. The CDR3 nucleotides are TGTGCCAGCAGCTTAAATACAGGGGTTCGGGATGAAAAACTGTTTTTT.

This rearrangement joins TRBV15 to TRBJ2-1, with 7 positions matching TRBD1. The length of the CDR3 is 14 residues. Trimming cost V 3 bases and J 4 bases; bases outside gene matches: 3. Per the germline V gene, CDR1 is LNHNV and CDR2 is YYDKDF (reference sequence). CDR3 bases: TGTGCCACCAGCAGGACAGGGAAATACAATGAGCAGTTCTTC. It translates to CATSRTGKYNEQFF.

This chain connects TRBV25-1 to TRBJ1-2, with 7 bases aligning to TRBD1. Germline CDR1 and CDR2: MGHDK and SYGVNS. This CDR3 spans 14 amino acids. The trim removed 7 bases at V and 5 bases at J, leaving 10 bases unmatched. CDR3: CASTAGTDVYGYTF. CDR3 in DNA: TGTGCCAGCACCGCCGGGACAGACGTATATGGCTACACCTTC.

V gene TRBV21-1 combines with J gene TRBJ2-6; TRBD1 is taken as the D call from the table, unchecked against the DNA. TRBV21-1 is given as a pseudogene. CDR3 size: 15 residues. The CDR3 loop is CASSDSDSGANVLTF. In DNA form, the CDR3 reads TGTGCCAGCAGCGACAGTGACTCTGGGGCCAACGTCCTGACTTTC.

The DNA for the CDR3 is TGTGCCAGCACCTTAGTAGGGGCTGAAGCTTTCTTT. It codes for CASTLVGAEAFF. This sequence joins TRBV12-3 or TRBV12-4 and TRBJ1-1; TRBD1 might be the D (5 bases). This CDR3 contains 12 residues. V was cut by 7 bases and J by 6 bases, with 12 bases left in between.

V is TRBV6-6 and J is TRBJ1-3, with 9 bases identical to TRBD1. With V trimmed by 5 bases and J by 2 bases, 31 bases remained unmatched. This CDR3 is built from 24 residues. In germline, CDR1 is MNHNY, CDR2 SVGAGI (reference sequence). CDR3 DNA sequence: TGTGCCAGCAGTCCCACTAAGGGTACCTCCACCGGGACAGGGAATAGTCGCCCTGGAAACACCATATATTTT. Amino acid sequence: CASSPTKGTSTGTGNSRPGNTIYF.

Here the CDR3 reads CASGEGGRFGSPLHF. CDR3 nucleotides: TGTGCCAGTGGGGAAGGAGGCAGGTTTGGTTCACCCCTCCACTTT. The V call is TRBV19, the J call TRBJ1-6; D unclear. Trimming removed 8 bases from V and 9 bases from J, with 20 bases in between. The CDR3 is 15 amino acids. In germline, CDR1 is LNHDA, CDR2 SQIVND (reference sequence).

The chain carries TRBV6-2 or TRBV6-3 and TRBJ2-7; maybe TRBD2 (6 bases). V was cut by 3 bases and J by 2 bases, with 20 bases left in between. The CDR3 loop spans 17 amino acids. Per the germline V gene, CDR1 is MNHEY and CDR2 is SVGEGT. The CDR3 DNA is TGTGCCAGCAGTTATAACCCTGGGAAGCGGGTAACCTACGAGCAGTACTTC. Amino acid sequence: CASSYNPGKRVTYEQYF.

The rearrangement joins TRBV10-3 to TRBJ2-2; 7 nucleotides line up with TRBD1. This CDR3 region has 14 residues. The germline CDR1 and CDR2 sequences are ENHRY and SYGVKD. Losses at the gene ends were 10 bases for V and 2 bases for J; bases not matched to a gene: 7. CDR3 protein: CATSGTVNTGELFF. CDR3 in DNA: TGTGCCACCTCCGGGACAGTAAACACCGGGGAGCTGTTTTTT.

The chain recombines TRBV3-1 (or the pseudogene TRBV3-2) with TRBJ1-2; 8 bases are shared with TRBD1. The length of the CDR3 is 13 residues. Germline values: CDR1 LGHDT, CDR2 YNNKEL (reference sequence). V shed 5 bases, J shed 6 bases, and the junction held 5 bases outside the gene matches. DNA of the CDR3: TGTGCCAGCAGCTCGGACAGGGTTGATGGCTACACCTTC. Translating gives CASSSDRVDGYTF.

The chain is built from TRBV20-1 and TRBJ2-1, with 8 nucleotides matching TRBD1. The germline CDR1 and CDR2 sequences are DFQATT and SNEGSKA (reference sequence). The CDR3 covers 11 residues. Germline trimming cut 3 bases from V and 15 bases from J; bases unmatched to any gene: 7. This CDR3 is CSASEGQGPFF. CDR3 bases: TGCAGTGCTAGTGAAGGACAGGGCCCGTTCTTC.

The chain carries TRBV11-2 and TRBJ2-2, with 14 bases identical to TRBD2. The germline V gene encodes CDR1 SGHAT and CDR2 FQNNGV. V lost 6 bases to trimming and J lost 5 bases; unmatched junction nucleotides: 11. CDR3 length: 18 amino acids. CDR3 in amino acids: CASRRPGLAGVRTGELFF. The CDR3 DNA is TGTGCCAGCAGACGTCCGGGACTAGCGGGAGTAAGGACCGGGGAGCTGTTTTTT.

J is TRBJ2-7 and V is TRBV5-1; D perhaps matches TRBD1 (6 bases). Trimming removed 0 bases at V and 3 bases at J, with 10 bases between. Germline V gene sequence: CDR1 SGHRS, CDR2 YFSETQ. The CDR3 has 14 amino acids. As DNA, the CDR3 is TGCGCCAGCAGCTTGGTACAGGGAAACTACGAGCAGTACTTC. It codes for CASSLVQGNYEQYF.

The chain uses TRBV11-2 and TRBJ2-6; TRBD1 agrees at 10 bases. Losses at the gene ends were 5 bases for V and 2 bases for J; bases not matched to a gene: 6. This CDR3 comprises 17 residues. The germline V gene encodes CDR1 SGHAT and CDR2 FQNNGV. CDR3 coding DNA: TGTGCCAGCAGCACCGGGACAGGGGCGGCTGGGGCCAACGTCCTGACTTTC. Protein sequence: CASSTGTGAAGANVLTF.

The V gene is TRBV11-2, the J gene TRBJ1-2; 7 bases are a match to TRBD1. V gave up 3 bases and J gave up 6 bases; unmatched junction bases: 16. The CDR3 spans 17 residues. Germline lookup yields CDR1 SGHAT and CDR2 FQNNGV. CDR3 DNA sequence: TGTGCCAGCAGCTTGACAGGGTTCGTAACCGGTACGGATGGCTACACCTTC. Protein sequence: CASSLTGFVTGTDGYTF. The full variable domain, rest sourced from reference TRBV11-2 and TRBJ1-2, is EAGVAQSPRYKIIEKRQSVAFWCNPISGHATLYWYQQILGQGPKLLIQFQNNGVVDDSQLPKDRFSAERLKGVDSTLKIQPAKLEDSAVYLCASSLTGFVTGTDGYTFGSGTRLTVV.

This chain uses TRBV2 with TRBJ1-2; D is ambiguous. Trimming removed 0 bases from V and 5 bases from J, with 22 bases in between. CDR1 and CDR2 from the germline V gene are SNHLY and FYNNEI. The CDR3 sequence is 18 residues long. The CDR3 loop reads CASSEALLPDSGLYGYTF. The CDR3 coding sequence is TGTGCCAGCAGTGAAGCGCTTCTCCCGGATTCGGGTCTGTATGGCTACACCTTC.

The chain has TRBV10-1 and TRBJ1-1; 7 nucleotides line up with TRBD1. With V trimmed by 4 bases and J by 4 bases, 9 bases remained unmatched. The germline V gene has CDR1 WNHNN and CDR2 SYGVQD (reference sequence). The CDR3 is 15 residues long. The DNA of the CDR3 is TGCGCCAGCAGTGGGGCAAGGGGGCTTGGCACTGAAGCTTTCTTT. This gives the protein CASSGARGLGTEAFF.

DNA of the CDR3: TGTGCCTGGGCTAAGGGACTAGCTGACACAGATACGCAGTATTTT. This gives the protein CAWAKGLADTDTQYF. The chain uses TRBV30 and TRBJ2-3, with 9 positions matching TRBD2. Germline loops: CDR1 GTSNPN, CDR2 SVGIG (reference sequence). After removal of 5 bases from V and 2 bases from J, the junction contained 8 bases not matched to a gene. The CDR3 spans 15 residues.

The chain combines TRBV30 with TRBJ1-6; 10 bases map to TRBD1. The CDR3 length is 15 residues. Germline CDR1 is GTSNPN and CDR2 is SVGIG (reference sequence). J lost 7 bases, V lost 5 bases, and 8 bases had no gene match. CDR3 protein: CAWCRDRGENSPLHF. The CDR3 nucleotides are TGTGCCTGGTGCCGGGACAGGGGCGAGAATTCACCCCTCCACTTT.

This rearrangement joins TRBV5-6 to TRBJ1-2; no firm D call. Per the germline V gene, CDR1 is SGHDT and CDR2 is YYEEEE. The CDR3 is made up of 15 amino acids. V was clipped by 2 bases and J by 2 bases, with 13 bases between them. This CDR3 is CASSLLGELNYGYTF. In nucleotides, the CDR3 is TGTGCCAGCAGCTTACTTGGGGAGCTGAACTATGGCTACACCTTC.

The CDR3 region has the DNA TGTGCCATCAATACAGGATTTACTGAAGCTTTCTTT. Translated: CAINTGFTEAFF. J is TRBJ1-1 and V is TRBV12-3 or TRBV12-4, with D perhaps matching TRBD1 (5 bases). V was pared by 10 bases and J by 5 bases, with 14 bases between. The CDR3 sequence is 12 residues long.

The genes are TRBV4-1 and TRBJ1-2, with unresolved D. Germline values: CDR1 MGHRA, CDR2 YSYEKL. The CDR3 totals 12 residues. Between the trimmed V and J ends, which lost 2 bases and 4 bases, there was a span of 5 bases. CDR3 DNA: TGCGCCAGCAGCCAATCCAGCTATGGCTACACCTTC. Translation: CASSQSSYGYTF.

This chain uses TRBV29-1 with TRBJ2-5; 7 bases align to TRBD2. Germline trimming cut 7 bases from V and 5 bases from J; bases unmatched to any gene: 4. CDR3 length: 11 residues. The germline V gene encodes CDR1 SQVTM and CDR2 ANQGSEA. The CDR3 protein is CSAGEGETQYF. As DNA, the CDR3 is TGCAGCGCGGGGGAGGGGGAGACCCAGTACTTC.

The rearrangement uses TRBV3-1 (or the pseudogene TRBV3-2) and TRBJ1-2; 8 bases line up with TRBD1. CDR1 LGHDT and CDR2 YNNKEL come from the germline V gene (reference sequence). The CDR3 extends over 15 amino acids. V was pared by 4 bases and J by 3 bases, with 7 bases of the junction left unmatched. CDR3 sequence (DNA): TGTGCCAGCAGCCCCTTGCCAGGGGGCTACTATGGCTACACCTTC. Residues: CASSPLPGGYYGYTF.

This chain joins TRBV6-1 and TRBJ2-3; D is uncertain. CDR3 size: 16 residues. From germline, CDR1 is MNHNS and CDR2 SASEGT. V lost 2 bases, J lost 0 bases, and 12 bases lay in between. Here the CDR3 reads CASSERTGSSTDTQYF. In DNA, the CDR3 is TGTGCCAGCAGTGAACGAACCGGGTCGAGCACAGATACGCAGTATTTT.

The chain employs TRBV14 and TRBJ2-3; unclear D gene. This CDR3 spans 12 amino acids. Germline V CDR1 and CDR2: SGHDN, FVKESK. Between the trimmed V and J ends, which lost 5 bases and 6 bases, there was a span of 9 bases. The CDR3 coding sequence is TGTGCCAGCAGCGCGCAGGTCGATACGCAGTATTTT. Translating it yields CASSAQVDTQYF.

The chain couples TRBV19 to TRBJ2-5, with 7 bases that match TRBD1. The CDR3 length is 14 residues. V gave up 3 bases and J gave up 5 bases; unmatched junction bases: 6. Germline V gives CDR1 LNHDA, CDR2 SQIVND (reference sequence). This CDR3 is CASSMPDRLETQYF. The CDR3 DNA sequence: TGTGCCAGTAGTATGCCGGACAGGCTCGAGACCCAGTACTTC.